This TCR beta chain is from a study of shared clonotypes between healthy human individuals. The overall study: Per donor, three plates held CD4 naive cells, three held CD4 memory, two held CD8 naive and one held CD8 memory. General observations from the study: Naive subsets, compared against memory subsets, generally had larger estimated richness values. Collection of samples was limited to blood; tissue repertoires likely differ.

As to this clone: Antigen: not known.

Germline loops: CDR1 LGHNA, CDR2 YNFKEQ. This CDR3 comprises 19 residues. Trimming cost V 6 bases and J 7 bases, with 32 bases left between them. The test was conducted at deep level. TCRdb's table, derived via immunoSEQ multiplex PCR, lists solely in-frame clones and lacks some. Of 2 million to 3 million clones listed, 80% to 95% are singletons. The J gene is TRBJ2-3, the V gene TRBV4-2; D may be TRBD1 (6 bases). The sequence was obtained from a man aged 18 to 29 in good health. Some clones in this sample may be carry-over from other donors' samples. Material for sequencing was naive CD4+ T cells from PBMCs. Indicated subset: CD45RA+ positively selected. CDR3 sequence: CASRGRGFMKGDLKYTQYF. Here the CDR3 DNA reads TGTGCCAGCAGGGGTCGGGGTTTTATGAAGGGGGATCTCAAATATACGCAGTATTTT.